This TCR beta chain was sequenced in a study of control samples from healthy donors and cancer patients. Data came from immunoSEQ multiplex PCR; TCRdb stores just in-frame clones and leaves some out. The sample consists of over 100,000 clones, about 88% of them appearing once. The V gene's germline CDR1 is MNHEY and CDR2 SVGAGI. This CDR3 is built from 14 residues. This receptor was obtained from a man between 50 and 59 years old in good health. This sequence joins TRBV6-5 and TRBJ1-5; D possibly corresponds to TRBD1 (5 bases). The sample was blood. The CDR3 nucleotides read TGTGGAACACAGGAGTTCCTTAGCAATCAGCCCCAGCATTTT. Translated: CGTQEFLSNQPQHF.